This T cell receptor beta chain was retrieved from a study of T cells after somatic rescue of genetic block. Generated by immunoSEQ multiplex PCR, the TCRdb table keeps only in-frame clones and is missing some. The table shows tens of thousands of clones, with around 90% occurring only once. The CDR3 has 15 amino acids. The ends lost 1 base at V and 4 bases at J; junction bases unmatched: 6. Germline CDR1 reads SGHDN; CDR2 reads FVKESK. The receptor's source is a man aged 35-49 years. The rearrangement uses TRBV14 and TRBJ2-5; 7 positions agree with TRBD2. The sequencing input was peripheral blood mononuclear cells (PBMCs). The CDR3 sequence: CASSQGLARRETQYF. As DNA, the CDR3 is TGTGCCAGCAGCCAAGGACTAGCTCGAAGAGAGACCCAGTACTTC.